The rows below give T cell receptor beta chains drawn from one sample of a study of blood T cell repertoires in COVID-19. The table came from immunoSEQ multiplex PCR; TCRdb's copy has only in-frame clones and leaves some out. The top ten clones hold around 6.9% of a sample with about 190,000 clones, over 70% of them seen once. Source material: peripheral blood. These receptors were taken from a man aged 55 to 69 with acute or convalescent COVID-19. Each CDR3 is given with its conserved first and last residue. A D gene is named only where the DNA matches it firmly. Where a row states a size, it is once, few, many or the class of an expanded clone; other rows omit it.

D,V,J,size,CDR3,DNA
TRBD1,TRBV2,TRBJ1-1,once,CASSKGTGENTEAFF,TGTGCCAGCAGTAAAGGGACAGGGGAAAACACTGAAGCTTTCTTT
TRBD1,TRBV7-8,TRBJ1-2,NA,CASSHGTGDNINYGYTF,TGTGCCAGCAGCCACGGGACAGGCGATAATATTAACTATGGCTACACCTTC
TRBD1,TRBV7-9,TRBJ1-2,few,CASSRPGQGAGYTF,TGTGCCAGCAGCCGTCCGGGACAGGGGGCGGGCTACACCTTC
TRBD2,TRBV24-1,TRBJ2-3,NA,CATSSSGGVYDTQYF,TGTGCCACCAGTTCTAGCGGGGGGGTTTACGATACGCAGTATTTT
TRBD1,TRBV19,TRBJ2-7,once,CASSAFGTAAYYEQYF,TGTGCCAGTAGTGCCTTTGGGACAGCCGCCTACTACGAGCAGTACTTC
TRBD2,TRBV7-8,TRBJ2-1,NA,CASSLARVSGRRYEQFF,TGTGCCAGCAGCTTAGCGCGGGTCAGCGGGAGACGATATGAGCAGTTCTTC
NA,TRBV6-2/TRBV6-3,TRBJ2-3,NA,CASIPPGGTDTQYF,TGTGCCAGCATCCCCCCGGGAGGCACAGATACGCAGTATTTT
TRBD1,TRBV6-5,TRBJ1-5,once,CASYLHRGNQPQHF,TGTGCCAGCTACCTCCACAGGGGAAATCAGCCCCAGCATTTT
TRBD1,TRBV4-1,TRBJ2-7,NA,CASSQTSGQGAQYF,TGCGCCAGCAGCCAAACCTCAGGACAGGGGGCGCAGTACTTC
NA,TRBV9,TRBJ2-7,NA,CASSRSRSGSKDHEQYF,TGTGCCAGCAGCCGATCAAGGAGTGGGAGCAAGGACCACGAGCAGTACTTC
NA,TRBV24-1,TRBJ1-2,few,CATTLNSHYGYTF,TGTGCCACCACACTTAACAGCCACTATGGCTACACCTTC
TRBD2,TRBV11-3,TRBJ2-1,NA,CASSLGGDAGGASYNEQFF,TGTGCCAGCAGCTTAGGCGGCGACGCCGGGGGGGCGTCCTACAATGAGCAGTTCTTC
TRBD1,TRBV7-8,TRBJ2-7,NA,CASSLGDRVPSYEQYF,TGTGCCAGCAGCTTAGGGGACAGGGTACCCTCCTACGAGCAGTACTTC
NA,TRBV19,TRBJ2-6,NA,CASSMGFGVSGANVLTF,TGTGCCAGTAGTATGGGGTTCGGGGTCTCCGGGGCCAACGTCCTGACTTTC